Described below is a single TCR beta chain sequence and its context. What it recognizes is unknown. This entry belongs to a study of T cells after yellow fever vaccination. General observations from the study: Only a small proportion of the clonotypes turned up in both the CD4 and the CD8 compartments, likely arising from convergent recombination. A faster peak, day 5 versus 15, was reached by the weaker secondary response. Primary-vaccination clones mostly resurfaced post-booster (about 95% CD4, approximately 90% CD8).

The study made its TCR cDNA through 5'RACE template switching. That step introduced a universal primer site along with UMIs. TCRdb passed the 5' RACE reads through MiXCR, listing each CDR3 protein once. This table holds fewer than 450,000 distinct CDR3 sequences, around 10% found once. CDR3 length equals 12 residues. V was shortened by 11 bases and J by 4 bases, with 14 bases between the two germline ends. The sample consisted of PBMCs, taken on the day of the first yellow fever vaccination. The clonotype was recovered from a man younger than 35 who received the YFV17D yellow fever vaccine. This chain joins TRBV12-3 or TRBV12-4 and TRBJ1-2; D perhaps matches TRBD1 (5 bases). CDR3 bases: TGTGCCGGATGGGGGGAAACCTATGGCTACACCTTC. The encoded protein is CAGWGETYGYTF.